The present T cell receptor beta chain was sequenced within a study of blood T cell repertoires in COVID-19. At the level of the study: The cDNA or gDNA used as material had been derived from T cells, B-cell-depleted T cells, or PBMCs.

Ages ranged from about 18 to 89 years, with residence in approximately 25 US areas. Participant-given clinical history determined each cohort assignment. V lost 5 bases and J lost 2; bases outside the gene matches: 11. The CDR3 is 17 amino acids. Per the germline V gene, CDR1 is LNHDA and CDR2 is SQIVND (reference sequence). The protocol was immunoSEQ multiplex PCR, while the TCRdb copy is restricted to in-frame clones and leaves out a portion. The repertoire holds 140,000 or so clones, about 80% seen once, with under 9.5% in the top ten. The chain employs TRBV19 and TRBJ2-4; 8 bases fit TRBD1. The receptor was derived from a middle-aged man who had recovered from COVID-19. Sequenced material: PBMCs or T cells enriched from blood (not recorded which). The CDR3 spells CASSAPGGRLTKNIQYF. CDR3 nucleotides: TGTGCCAGTAGTGCGCCAGGGGGCCGCTTAACCAAAAACATTCAGTACTTC. The full variable domain, in which reference TRBV19 and TRBJ2-4 provide the parts outside the CDR3, is DGGITQSPKYLFRKEGQNVTLSCEQNLNHDAMYWYRQDPGQGLRLIYYSQIVNDFQKGDIAEGYSVSREKKESFPLTVTSAQKNPTAFYLCASSAPGGRLTKNIQYFGAGTRLSVL.